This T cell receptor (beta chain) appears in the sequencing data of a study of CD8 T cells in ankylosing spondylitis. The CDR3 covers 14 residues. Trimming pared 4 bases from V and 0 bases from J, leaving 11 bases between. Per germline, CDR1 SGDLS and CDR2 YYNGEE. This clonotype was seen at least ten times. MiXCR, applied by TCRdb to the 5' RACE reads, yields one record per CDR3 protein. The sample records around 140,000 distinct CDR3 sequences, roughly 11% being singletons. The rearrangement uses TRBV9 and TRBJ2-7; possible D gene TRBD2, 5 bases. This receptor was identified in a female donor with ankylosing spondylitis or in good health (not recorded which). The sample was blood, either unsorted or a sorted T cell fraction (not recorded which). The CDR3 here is CASSNPGTSYEQYF. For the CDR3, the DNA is TGTGCCAGCAGCAATCCGGGAACCTCCTACGAGCAGTACTTC.